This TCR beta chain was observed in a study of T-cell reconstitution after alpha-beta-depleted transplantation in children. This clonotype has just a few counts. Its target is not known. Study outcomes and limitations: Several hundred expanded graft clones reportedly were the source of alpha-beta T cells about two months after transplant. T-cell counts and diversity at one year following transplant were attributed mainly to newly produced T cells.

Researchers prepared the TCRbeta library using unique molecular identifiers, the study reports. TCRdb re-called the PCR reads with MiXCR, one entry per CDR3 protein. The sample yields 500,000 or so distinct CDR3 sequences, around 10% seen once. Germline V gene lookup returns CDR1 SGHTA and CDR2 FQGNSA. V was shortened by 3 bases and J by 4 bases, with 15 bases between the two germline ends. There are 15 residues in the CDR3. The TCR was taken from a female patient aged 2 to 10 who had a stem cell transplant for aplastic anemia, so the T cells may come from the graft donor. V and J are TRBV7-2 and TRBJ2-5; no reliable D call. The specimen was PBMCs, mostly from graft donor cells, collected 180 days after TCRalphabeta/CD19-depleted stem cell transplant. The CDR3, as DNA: TGTGCCAGCAGCTTTTCTAGAGGCATAGGAGAGACCCAGTACTTC. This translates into CASSFSRGIGETQYF.